These 26 T cell receptor beta chains were sequenced from one sample in a study of T cells in Graves' hyperthyroidism and ophthalmopathy (dated by TCRdb to the late 2010s). Libraries were prepared through multiplex PCR. TCRdb names Illumina HiSeq 2000 as the instrument used. TCR beta CDR3 regions were amplified from RNA transcripts. The first round of RT-PCR for the TCR CDR3 was performed with the HTBI primer set and the Qiagen OneStep RT-PCR kit. TCRdb reworked the public reads: Q25 trimming with fastp, MiXCR clone assembly, productive beta chains retained. Each CDR3 protein appears once, grouped with its most common genes and DNA. The sample data list approximately 560,000 distinct CDR3 sequences, and 15% to 18% of these were observed just once. The ten largest clones capture approximately 7% of the sample. The sequencing sample was made of blood. The source of these receptors is a woman in her 30s with Graves' hyperthyroidism.

This clonotype was seen repeatedly, ten times or more. The chain has TRBV7-9 and TRBJ2-7; 11 bases line up with TRBD2. The CDR3 spans 16 residues. The V gene's germline CDR1 is SEHNR and CDR2 FQNEAQ (reference sequence). V lost 5 bases to trimming and J lost 0 bases; unmatched junction nucleotides: 6. The CDR3 nucleotides read TGTGCCAGCAGCCCCTCGACTAGCGGGGCCTCCTACGAGCAGTACTTC. Amino acid sequence: CASSPSTSGASYEQYF.

This clonotype was counted between two and nine times. V gene TRBV9 combines with J gene TRBJ2-7; TRBD2 matches at 7 bases. This CDR3 spans 15 amino acids. From germline, CDR1 is SGDLS and CDR2 YYNGEE. The ends lost 6 bases at V and 0 bases at J; junction bases unmatched: 9. Here the CDR3 DNA reads TGTGCCAGCACCCCGACGGGCGGGAGCTCCTACGAGCAGTACTTC. Its translation is CASTPTGGSSYEQYF.

This clonotype was seen a handful of times. This sequence joins TRBV25-1 and TRBJ2-3, with 9 bases fitting TRBD1. This CDR3 spans 15 amino acids. J lost 2 bases, V lost 4 bases, and 4 bases had no gene match. Germline lookup yields CDR1 MGHDK and CDR2 SYGVNS. CDR3 bases: TGTGCCAGCAGTGGGGGGACAGGGAACACAGATACGCAGTATTTT. Translating it yields CASSGGTGNTDTQYF.

This clonotype was observed at least ten times. CDR3 sequence (DNA): TGTGCCAGCAGAGCGCCCGGGACTCGCCAAGAGACCCAGTACTTC. This sequence encodes CASRAPGTRQETQYF. J is TRBJ2-5 and V is TRBV2, with D possibly being TRBD2 (6 bases). CDR1 and CDR2 (germline): SNHLY, FYNNEI. This CDR3 is built from 15 residues. Trimming shortened V by 6 bases and J by 1 base, and 15 bases separated the two germline ends.

The chain couples TRBV6-5 to TRBJ2-1, with D maybe TRBD1 (5 bases). CDR1 and CDR2 (germline): MNHEY, SVGAGI. V lost 0 bases and J 6 bases, leaving 12 bases between the germline ends. This CDR3 is built from 15 residues. As DNA, the CDR3 is TGTGCCAGCAGTTACTCGGGGCAGTTCGGCAATGAGCAGTTCTTC. Translated: CASSYSGQFGNEQFF.

This clonotype came up a few times. The rearrangement uses TRBV30 and TRBJ2-5; a weak D match, TRBD2 (6 bases). V was clipped by 1 base and J by 5 bases, with 11 bases between them. Looked up from germline, CDR1 is GTSNPN and CDR2 is SVGIG (reference sequence). The CDR3 sequence is 13 residues long. DNA of the CDR3: TGTGCCTGGAGTGGTGCGGGGCGGGAGACCCAGTACTTC. This encodes CAWSGAGRETQYF.

As concerns this clonotype: A much larger clone lies one base from this, so it may be a read error. The chain employs TRBV12-3 or TRBV12-4 and TRBJ2-1; D call uncertain. The CDR3 has 15 residues. CDR3 in amino acids: CASILGYPPNNEQLF. The CDR3, as DNA: TGTGCCAGCATCCTAGGGTATCCTCCTAACAATGAGCAGCTCTTC.

This clonotype was picked up a small number of times. CDR3 in amino acids: CSARAPGGEQYF. The CDR3, as DNA: TGCAGTGCTAGAGCTCCAGGGGGCGAGCAGTACTTC. The chain uses TRBV20-1 and TRBJ2-7; 7 bases agree with TRBD1. The V and J ends lost 1 base and 6 bases, in that order; junction bases with no gene match: 3. The CDR3 covers 12 residues. Germline loops: CDR1 DFQATT, CDR2 SNEGSKA (reference sequence).

This clonotype has only a few counts. The chain links TRBV9 to TRBJ2-2; a weak D match, TRBD2 (5 bases). Germline CDR1 SGDLS, CDR2 YYNGEE. The CDR3 sequence is 15 residues long. V lost 0 bases and J lost 5, with 11 bases in between. The CDR3 DNA follows: TGTGCCAGCAGCGTAGTCGGCGGGCCGACCGGGGAGCTGTTTTTT. Its translation: CASSVVGGPTGELFF.

The table lists this clonotype with many counts. V gene TRBV6-1 combines with J gene TRBJ2-5; D may be TRBD1 (6 bases). The CDR3 is 13 amino acids. Germline CDR1 and CDR2: MNHNS and SASEGT. Trimming removed 5 bases at V and 2 bases at J, with 9 bases between. The CDR3 is CASSWGTQETQYF. CDR3 DNA: TGTGCCAGCAGTTGGGGGACACAAGAGACCCAGTACTTC.

This clonotype was seen only a few times. V and J are TRBV20-1 and TRBJ2-5, with 7 nucleotides matching TRBD1. There are 15 residues in the CDR3. J lost 1 base, V lost 3 bases, and 8 bases had no gene match. Germline lookup yields CDR1 DFQATT and CDR2 SNEGSKA (reference sequence). In DNA form, the CDR3 reads TGCAGTGCTAGTCACGGACAGGTCCTCCAAGAGACCCAGTACTTC. Protein sequence: CSASHGQVLQETQYF.

Many counts were recorded for this clonotype. The rearrangement joins TRBV2 to TRBJ2-5, with 8 bases that match TRBD1. Germline CDR1 is SNHLY and CDR2 is FYNNEI. The CDR3 is made up of 16 amino acids. V dropped 2 bases and J dropped 5; count of bases not matched to a gene: 10. DNA of the CDR3: TGTGCCAGCAGTGAACGACGGTCAGGGGGCAGGGAGACCCAGTACTTC. This codes for CASSERRSGGRETQYF. The full variable domain, rest sourced from reference TRBV2 and TRBJ2-5, is EPEVTQTPSHQVTQMGQEVILRCVPISNHLYFYWYRQILGQKVEFLVSFYNNEISEKSEIFDDQFSVERPDGSNFTLKIRSTKLEDSAMYFCASSERRSGGRETQYFGPGTRLLVL.

This clonotype has ten or more counts. J is TRBJ2-2 and V is TRBV7-2, with D possibly being TRBD1 (5 bases). This CDR3 has 17 residues. With 1 base removed from V and 4 bases from J, the gap between germline ends came to 16 bases. Germline values: CDR1 SGHTA, CDR2 FQGNSA. The CDR3 loop is CASSLGPSGQVTGELFF. DNA for the CDR3: TGTGCCAGCAGCTTAGGCCCCTCAGGACAAGTCACCGGGGAGCTGTTTTTT.

In its sample, this clonotype was seen once. CDR3 region: CASSYREWTYNSPLHF. As DNA, the CDR3 is TGTGCCAGCAGTTACAGGGAATGGACCTATAATTCACCCCTCCACTTT. The chain combines TRBV6-5 with TRBJ1-6; D uncertain. With 2 bases removed from V and 2 bases from J, the gap between germline ends came to 10 bases. The V gene's germline CDR1 is MNHEY and CDR2 SVGAGI. This CDR3 is built from 16 residues.

This clonotype was found a few times. V is TRBV6-1 and J is TRBJ2-2; TRBD2 agrees at 7 bases. Unmatched junction bases numbered 11, after V lost 6 bases and J lost 4 bases. This CDR3 is 16 amino acids long. Germline lookup yields CDR1 MNHNS and CDR2 SASEGT. Here the CDR3 DNA reads TGTGCCAGCAGCCCCCCTGGCAGGGAGGGCACCGGGGAGCTGTTTTTT. It yields the protein CASSPPGREGTGELFF.

This clonotype was observed a handful of times. The J gene is TRBJ2-2, the V gene TRBV30; 10 bases fit TRBD2. Germline CDR1 is GTSNPN and CDR2 is SVGIG (reference sequence). The length of the CDR3 is 17 residues. With 0 bases clipped from V and 6 bases from J, the junction kept 10 bases outside the gene matches. As DNA, the CDR3 is TGTGCCTGGAGTGTTATAGGGCTAGCGGGAGAGGCCGGGGAGCTGTTTTTT. It codes for CAWSVIGLAGEAGELFF.

Points on this clonotype: One end of the junction does not line up with germline, which may come from a read error. CDR3 amino acids: CASSRASYRVDRISSEQYF. The CDR3 bases are TGTGCCAGCAGTCGAGCATCCTACCGAGTAGACAGGATTTCCTCCGAGCAGTACTTC. This chain uses TRBV6-2 or TRBV6-3 with TRBJ2-7; D might be TRBD1 (6 bases). Germline loops: CDR1 MNHEY, CDR2 SVGEGT. This CDR3 has 19 amino acids.

The chain employs TRBV29-1 and TRBJ2-7; TRBD2 aligns across 9 bases. Trimming at V came to 6 bases and at J to 0 bases, leaving 6 bases not matched to a gene. From germline, CDR1 is SQVTM and CDR2 ANQGSEA. This CDR3 is 14 amino acids long. CDR3: CSVELAGGSYEQYF. The DNA for the CDR3 is TGCAGCGTCGAACTAGCGGGCGGCTCCTACGAGCAGTACTTC.

This clonotype was counted ten times or more. The chain combines TRBV7-9 with TRBJ2-7; a possible D gene is TRBD2 (6 bases). V was cut by 6 bases and J by 2 bases, with 20 bases left in between. Germline assignment: CDR1 SEHNR and CDR2 FQNEAQ (reference sequence). This CDR3 has 16 amino acids. CDR3: CASSQVHGTDPYEQYF. Here the CDR3 DNA reads TGTGCCAGCAGTCAAGTTCATGGGACTGACCCCTACGAGCAGTACTTC.

This clonotype was observed at least ten times. The rearrangement uses TRBV30 and TRBJ2-1; D unclear. Trimming left V 3 bases short and J 1 base short, with 7 bases between. This CDR3 comprises 13 residues. Germline V CDR1 and CDR2: GTSNPN, SVGIG (reference sequence). DNA of the CDR3: TGTGCCTGGAGCCTAGTATCCTACAATGAGCAGTTCTTC. This sequence encodes CAWSLVSYNEQFF. The whole variable domain, filled in from reference TRBV30 and TRBJ2-1, reads SQTIHQWPATLVQPVGSPLSLECTVEGTSNPNLYWYRQAAGRGLQLLFYSVGIGQISSEVPQNLSASRPQDRQFILSSKKLLLSDSGFYLCAWSLVSYNEQFFGPGTRLTVL.

In this sample, this clonotype turned up many times. The chain joins TRBV28 to TRBJ1-5; D remains ambiguous. Between the trimmed V and J ends, which lost 1 base and 7 bases, there was a span of 17 bases. The CDR3 extends over 16 amino acids. CDR1 and CDR2 from the germline V gene are MDHEN and SYDVKM. The CDR3 region has the DNA TGTGCCAGCAGTTTATTTCGTGGAGGGTCTCCCCAGCCCCAGCATTTT. It yields the protein CASSLFRGGSPQPQHF. Full variable domain (missing parts from reference TRBV28 and TRBJ1-5): DVKVTQSSRYLVKRTGEKVFLECVQDMDHENMFWYRQDPGLGLRLIYFSYDVKMKEKGDIPEGYSVSREKKERFSLILESASTNQTSMYLCASSLFRGGSPQPQHFGDGTRLSIL.

The gene calls are TRBV4-1 and TRBJ2-4; the match to TRBD1 covers 10 bases. The CDR3 is made up of 14 amino acids. V lost 1 base, J lost 13 bases, and 7 bases stayed unmatched. CDR1 MGHRA and CDR2 YSYEKL come from the germline V gene. CDR3 loop: CASSQVGQGFAQYF. The CDR3 nucleotides are TGCGCCAGCAGCCAAGTGGGACAGGGGTTTGCACAGTACTTC.

V and J are TRBV6-5 and TRBJ2-2, with 7 bases that match TRBD1. V lost 0 bases, J lost 6 bases, and 4 bases stayed unmatched. This CDR3 contains 15 residues. CDR1 and CDR2 (germline): MNHEY, SVGAGI. In DNA form, the CDR3 reads TGTGCCAGCAGTTACTCGAGGGGGCGTTCCGGGGAGCTGTTTTTT. This codes for CASSYSRGRSGELFF.

This clonotype was recorded at least ten times. Here the CDR3 DNA reads TGTGCCAGCAGCCTACCGACAGGGGTCTCCTACAATGAGCAGTTCTTC. Its protein product is CASSLPTGVSYNEQFF. V is TRBV3-1 and J is TRBJ2-1; the match to TRBD1 covers 8 bases. This CDR3 spans 16 amino acids. Per the germline V gene, CDR1 is LGHDT and CDR2 is YNNKEL (reference sequence). V dropped 4 bases and J dropped 0; count of bases not matched to a gene: 5.

This clonotype was detected a few times. The V gene is TRBV19, the J gene TRBJ2-7; 13 bases match TRBD2. The CDR3 totals 20 residues. V was pared by 6 bases and J by 2 bases, with 19 bases of the junction left unmatched. Germline V CDR1 and CDR2: LNHDA, SQIVND (reference sequence). The CDR3 coding sequence is TGTGCCAGTAGCCATACTAGCGGGAGGGCCACCCCATCGGGAACCTACGAGCAGTACTTC. The encoded protein is CASSHTSGRATPSGTYEQYF.

This clonotype has ten or more counts. The CDR3 region is CSARDLGTGGNYGYTF. The CDR3 nucleotides are TGCAGTGCTAGAGATCTTGGGACAGGGGGCAACTATGGCTACACCTTC. The chain uses TRBV20-1 and TRBJ1-2; 12 bases fit TRBD1. The length of the CDR3 is 16 residues. The germline gives CDR1 DFQATT, CDR2 SNEGSKA (reference sequence). The junction had 4 bases not matched to a gene; V was cut back by 0 bases and J by 2 bases.